Below, 30 T cell receptor beta chains from the same sample are listed, as sequenced in a study of CD8+CD57+ T cells in acquired aplastic anemia. The TCR beta profiling, which covered VDJ combination and CDR3 sequence, was carried out using genomic DNA as the template. TCRdb re-called the reads with MiXCR, one entry per CDR3 protein. There are 200,000 to 250,000 distinct CDR3 sequences in the sample; less than 60% occur only once, and roughly 21% lies in the top ten. It was patients with CD8+CD57+ cell expansion by flow cytometry who were chosen for sequencing. Material for sequencing was sorted CD4+, CD8+, or CD8+CD57+ T cells (not recorded which) from PBMCs. The receptors originated from a human donor with aplastic anemia.

In this sample, this clonotype turned up many times. J is TRBJ2-7 and V is TRBV2, with D perhaps TRBD1 (6 bases). The CDR3 consists of 14 residues. V lost 6 bases, J lost 3 bases, and 15 bases lay in between. Germline assignment: CDR1 SNHLY and CDR2 FYNNEI. This CDR3 reads CASRGGRGSYEQYF. The DNA of the CDR3 is TGTGCCAGCAGGGGTGGCAGGGGCAGCTACGAGCAGTACTTC.

The rearrangement joins TRBV16 to TRBJ1-5; D remains ambiguous. Germline values: CDR1 KGHSY, CDR2 FQNENV. The CDR3 contains 14 residues. The ends were cut back, 4 bases at V and 8 bases at J, with 15 bases in the middle. The CDR3 protein is CASSPNVPSEPQHF. Here the CDR3 DNA reads TGTGCCAGCAGCCCCAATGTACCCTCTGAGCCCCAGCATTTT.

This clonotype has ten or more counts. This chain connects TRBV2 to TRBJ2-5; weak D call: TRBD1 (6 bases). Per the germline V gene, CDR1 is SNHLY and CDR2 is FYNNEI. The CDR3 runs 12 residues. The V end was cut by 8 bases, the J end by 5 bases, with 12 bases between. The CDR3 bases are TGTGCCAGCCACAGGGATGCGGAGACCCAGTACTTC. It codes for CASHRDAETQYF.

This clonotype has a handful of counts. The chain employs TRBV3-1 and TRBJ2-6, with D perhaps matching TRBD1 or TRBD2 (5 bases each). This CDR3 comprises 17 residues. Germline CDR1 is LGHDT and CDR2 is YNNKEL (reference sequence). V was clipped by 8 bases and J by 0 bases, with 17 bases between them. CDR3 DNA sequence: TGTGCCAGCGCCTCCGGGCAGGGAGACTCTGGGGCCAACGTCCTGACTTTC. This sequence encodes CASASGQGDSGANVLTF. Complete variable domain (other parts from reference TRBV3-1 and TRBJ2-6): DTAVSQTPKYLVTQMGNDKSIKCEQNLGHDTMYWYKQDSKKFLKIMFSYNNKELIINETVPNRFSPKSPDKAHLNLHINSLELGDSAVYFCASASGQGDSGANVLTFGAGSRLTVL.

This clonotype was counted once. V is TRBV2 and J is TRBJ2-7, with 8 bases aligning to TRBD1. CDR3 length: 15 residues. V lost 4 bases to trimming and J lost 5 bases; unmatched junction nucleotides: 10. Germline V gene sequence: CDR1 SNHLY, CDR2 FYNNEI. CDR3 sequence reads: CASSVFGQGPHEQYF. CDR3 DNA sequence: TGTGCCAGCAGTGTTTTCGGACAGGGACCCCACGAGCAGTACTTC.

V gene TRBV7-2 combines with J gene TRBJ2-5, with 10 bases aligning to TRBD2. The germline V gene encodes CDR1 SGHTA and CDR2 FQGNSA. V was clipped by 4 bases and J by 4 bases; unmatched bases: 9. The CDR3 is 16 residues long. CDR3 residues: CASSWSGGALRETQYF. CDR3 DNA sequence: TGTGCCAGCAGCTGGAGCGGGGGGGCCTTAAGAGAGACCCAGTACTTC.

The genes are TRBV2 and TRBJ1-2; 7 bases agree with TRBD1. V dropped 5 bases and J dropped 0; count of bases not matched to a gene: 6. CDR3 length equals 15 residues. CDR1 and CDR2 (germline): SNHLY, FYNNEI. The CDR3: CASSKETGTNYGYTF. The CDR3, as DNA: TGTGCCAGCAGTAAAGAGACAGGGACTAACTATGGCTACACCTTC. Full variable domain (remainder filled in from reference TRBV2 and TRBJ1-2): EPEVTQTPSHQVTQMGQEVILRCVPISNHLYFYWYRQILGQKVEFLVSFYNNEISEKSEIFDDQFSVERPDGSNFTLKIRSTKLEDSAMYFCASSKETGTNYGYTFGSGTRLTVV.

This clonotype was seen many times. This chain connects TRBV7-6 to TRBJ2-2; 8 positions match TRBD1. CDR3 size: 15 residues. CDR1 and CDR2 from the germline V gene are SGHVS and FNYEAQ. V trimming: 5 bases; J trimming: 1 base; junction bases outside the gene matches: 3. The CDR3 region has the DNA TGTGCCAGCAGCCTCGGGACAGGGAACACCGGGGAGCTGTTTTTT. It is translated as CASSLGTGNTGELFF.

This clonotype was counted once. The chain uses TRBV25-1 and TRBJ2-1; D is possibly TRBD2 (5 bases). V lost 1 base, J lost 7 bases, and 17 bases lay in between. The germline CDR1 and CDR2 sequences are MGHDK and SYGVNS. The CDR3 runs 16 residues. The CDR3 DNA follows: TGTGCCAGCAGTGAATTCTTCGGGGATGGAAGGAATGAGCAGTTCTTC. Encoded protein: CASSEFFGDGRNEQFF.

The V gene is TRBV5-1, the J gene TRBJ2-3; TRBD2 might be the D (5 bases). This CDR3 has 15 amino acids. Between the trimmed V and J ends, which lost 4 bases and 0 bases, there was a span of 12 bases. In germline, CDR1 is SGHRS, CDR2 YFSETQ. The CDR3 is CASSPRGLSTDTQYF. CDR3 in DNA: TGCGCCAGCAGCCCCCGAGGACTGAGCACAGATACGCAGTATTTT.

This clonotype was detected ten times or more. The V and J genes are TRBV20-1 and TRBJ1-5, with TRBD1 matching 9 bases. The V gene's germline CDR1 is DFQATT and CDR2 SNEGSKA (reference sequence). The junction had 3 bases not matched to a gene; V was cut back by 0 bases and J by 6 bases. This CDR3 is built from 14 residues. The CDR3 nucleotides are TGCAGTGCTAGAGATGGGACAGGGAGTCAGCCCCAGCATTTT. Its translation: CSARDGTGSQPQHF.

The table lists this clonotype with many counts. V gene TRBV7-2 combines with J gene TRBJ2-2, with TRBD2 as a possible D gene (6 bases). Trimming took off 5 bases at V and 1 base at J, with 14 bases between the two ends. Germline V gene lookup returns CDR1 SGHTA and CDR2 FQGNSA. The CDR3 length is 16 residues. The CDR3 nucleotides are TGTGCCAGCAGCATCCTAGCGTCCCTGAACACCGGGGAGCTGTTTTTT. This gives the protein CASSILASLNTGELFF.

This clonotype has at least ten counts. The J gene is TRBJ1-4, the V gene TRBV5-1; TRBD1 matches 9 bases. V shed 4 bases and J 8 bases; nucleotides not matched to a gene: 6. The germline V gene encodes CDR1 SGHRS and CDR2 YFSETQ. CDR3 length: 14 amino acids. The CDR3 sequence: CASSTGQGAEKLFF. The DNA of the CDR3 is TGCGCCAGCAGCACGGGACAGGGAGCGGAAAAACTGTTTTTT.

This clonotype has just a few counts. The CDR3 nucleotides are TGTGCCACCAGCAGAGGTCGACAGTGGAATGGCTACACCTTC. This encodes CATSRGRQWNGYTF. The genes are TRBV15 and TRBJ1-2; possibly TRBD1 for D (5 bases). V lost 1 base to trimming and J lost 6 bases, with 12 bases between them. This CDR3 spans 14 amino acids. CDR1 is LNHNV, CDR2 YYDKDF, per germline (reference sequence).

The sample holds a few counts of this clonotype. This sequence may be a read error, since a much larger clone differs from it by one base. This sequence joins TRBV19 and TRBJ1-3; D is uncertain. CDR1 and CDR2 from the germline V gene are LNHDA and SQIVND (reference sequence). This CDR3 is 14 amino acids long. CDR3 sequence: CTSTPAQRGNTIYF. DNA of the CDR3: TGTACCTCCACCCCGGCACAACGAGGAAACACCATATATTTT.

DNA of the CDR3: TGTGCCAGCAGTGTCGGACAGGGGGTTAATTCACCCCTCCACTTT. Encoded protein: CASSVGQGVNSPLHF. J is TRBJ1-6 and V is TRBV27, with 10 positions matching TRBD1. Trimming removed 5 bases from V and 6 bases from J; junction bases left unmatched: 4. Germline V gene lookup returns CDR1 MNHEY and CDR2 SMNVEV (reference sequence). The CDR3 spans 15 residues.

This clonotype has a count of ten or more. V is TRBV4-1 and J is TRBJ1-1, with 7 bases identical to TRBD1. V was clipped by 1 base and J by 1 base; unmatched bases: 9. Germline CDR1 and CDR2: MGHRA and YSYEKL. This CDR3 comprises 17 residues. CDR3 in amino acids: CASSQAGQADENTEAFF. The CDR3, as DNA: TGCGCCAGCAGCCAAGCCGGACAGGCCGATGAGAACACTGAAGCTTTCTTT.

A remark on this clonotype: An end of the junction does not agree with germline; a read error may underlie this. This chain links TRBV7-2 with TRBJ1-2; possibly TRBD1 for D (5 bases). This CDR3 comprises 16 residues. Looked up from germline, CDR1 is SGHTA and CDR2 is FQGNSA. CDR3 nucleotides: TGTGCCAGCAGCATACCGGGACGGCAGACTAACTATGACTACACTTTC. Translated, it gives CASSIPGRQTNYDYTF. Full variable domain (missing parts from reference TRBV7-2 and TRBJ1-2): GAGVSQSPSNKVTEKGKDVELRCDPISGHTALYWYRQSLGQGLEFLIYFQGNSAPDKSGLPSDRFSAERTGGSVSTLTIQRTQQEDSAVYLCASSIPGRQTNYDYTFGSGTRLTVV.

This clonotype showed up many times. A read error may produce the germline difference seen at one junction end. The chain couples TRBV7-7 to TRBJ2-2, with 10 bases aligning to TRBD1. This CDR3 is 17 amino acids long. Germline V lookup: CDR1 SSHAT, CDR2 FNYEAQ (reference sequence). CDR3 sequence reads: CASSQRGQGQNTGELFF. CDR3 DNA: TGTGCTAGCAGCCAGCGGGGACAGGGGCAAAACACCGGGGAGCTGTTTTTT.

DNA of the CDR3: TGCAGCAAAGACTGGGCGGATGAGCAGTTCTTC. This encodes CSKDWADEQFF. J is TRBJ2-1 and V is TRBV29-1; no reliable D call. CDR1 SQVTM and CDR2 ANQGSEA come from the germline V gene. The CDR3 consists of 11 residues. The V end was cut by 8 bases, the J end by 8 bases, with 13 bases between.

The chain joins TRBV25-1 to TRBJ1-2, with 7 bases identical to TRBD1. The V and J ends lost 4 bases and 8 bases, in that order; junction bases with no gene match: 13. Per germline, CDR1 MGHDK and CDR2 SYGVNS. There are 15 residues in the CDR3. For the CDR3, the DNA is TGTGCCAGCAGTGGTACAGGGGTGAGGATTTCGGGCTACACCTTC. Its translation is CASSGTGVRISGYTF.

This clonotype was detected ten times or more. The chain recombines TRBV3-1 with TRBJ2-7, with no clear D. CDR1 and CDR2 (germline): LGHDT, YNNKEL (reference sequence). V lost 0 bases to trimming and J lost 4 bases, with 4 bases between them. The CDR3 loop spans 12 amino acids. The CDR3 sequence: CASSQEGYEQYF. The CDR3 DNA sequence: TGTGCCAGCAGCCAAGAAGGATACGAGCAGTACTTC.

This clonotype was seen at least ten times. The gene calls are TRBV2 and TRBJ2-1, with TRBD1 matching 8 bases. The V and J ends lost 2 bases and 13 bases, in that order; junction bases with no gene match: 16. The CDR3 consists of 16 residues. The germline V gene encodes CDR1 SNHLY and CDR2 FYNNEI. The DNA of the CDR3 is TGTGCCAGCAGTGAACTTGGACAGGGACTCTCACCCGGCCAGTTCTTC. Translating gives CASSELGQGLSPGQFF. The complete variable domain, with remaining parts taken from reference TRBV2 and TRBJ2-1, reads EPEVTQTPSHQVTQMGQEVILRCVPISNHLYFYWYRQILGQKVEFLVSFYNNEISEKSEIFDDQFSVERPDGSNFTLKIRSTKLEDSAMYFCASSELGQGLSPGQFFGPGTRLTVL.

The count of this clonotype is one. The gene calls are TRBV12-3 or TRBV12-4 and TRBJ1-2, with D tentatively TRBD1 (6 bases). The ends were cut back, 2 bases at V and 3 bases at J, with 10 bases in the middle. The CDR3 spans 14 residues. The CDR3: CASSLLAGDYGYTF. In DNA, the CDR3 is TGTGCCAGCAGTTTACTAGCAGGGGACTATGGCTACACCTTC.

The rearrangement links TRBV28 to TRBJ1-3; 8 bases fit TRBD1. The CDR3 consists of 14 residues. Per germline, CDR1 MDHEN and CDR2 SYDVKM. V was clipped by 7 bases and J by 2 bases; unmatched bases: 4. The CDR3 is CASTWTGPGNTIYF. The CDR3 DNA reads TGTGCCAGCACCTGGACAGGGCCTGGAAACACCATATATTTT.

This chain connects TRBV20-1 to TRBJ2-7, with 7 bases fitting TRBD2. J lost 3 bases, V lost 3 bases, and 8 bases had no gene match. Looked up from germline, CDR1 is DFQATT and CDR2 is SNEGSKA (reference sequence). CDR3 length equals 14 residues. The CDR3 nucleotides read TGCAGTGCTAGTAGTGGGAGGGGCCTCTACGAGCAGTACTTC. This codes for CSASSGRGLYEQYF.

Ten or more counts support this clonotype. The chain recombines TRBV5-1 with TRBJ2-2, with D tentatively TRBD2 (6 bases). Trimming took off 3 bases at V and 3 bases at J, with 12 bases between the two ends. Germline V gene data show CDR1 as SGHRS and CDR2 as YFSETQ. This CDR3 has 15 residues. Here the CDR3 reads CASSSEGLYTGELFF. CDR3 sequence (DNA): TGCGCCAGCAGCTCTGAGGGACTCTACACCGGGGAGCTGTTTTTT.

In this sample, this clonotype turned up many times. The rearrangement uses TRBV18 and TRBJ1-2; D may be TRBD1 (5 bases). Trimming pared 3 bases from V and 4 bases from J, leaving 6 bases between. The CDR3 loop spans 12 amino acids. CDR1 and CDR2 from the germline V gene are KGHSH and LQKENI. In DNA, the CDR3 is TGTGCCAGCTCACCCCAGGGCTATGGCTACACCTTC. Translation gives CASSPQGYGYTF.

Points on this clonotype: This may come from a read error, since a much larger clone is one base off. V and J are TRBV10-3 and TRBJ2-1; 7 bases are a match to TRBD1. The V gene's germline CDR1 is ENHRY and CDR2 SYGVKD. The length of the CDR3 is 15 residues. The CDR3 DNA is TGTGCCAGCAGTGCAATACAGGGGCGAGGCAATGGGCAGTTCTTC. It codes for CASSAIQGRGNGQFF.

The table lists this clonotype with many counts. The chain joins TRBV5-8 to TRBJ2-1; D is unclear. Germline loops: CDR1 SGHTS, CDR2 YDEGEE. Between the trimmed V and J ends, which lost 0 bases and 9 bases, there was a span of 4 bases. The CDR3 sequence is 11 residues long. This CDR3 reads CASSLEGEQFF. DNA of the CDR3: TGTGCCAGCAGCTTGGAGGGTGAGCAGTTCTTC.